This entry lists 9 T cell receptor beta chains sequenced from one sample in a study of T cells expressing NK-cell markers. Each CDR3 protein gets one entry in TCRdb, which reprocessed the 5' RACE reads and gives no DNA. The sample totals 450,000 to 600,000 distinct CDR3 sequences; its top ten clones hold roughly 3.6%. Sample: blood T cells: a sorted CD56 or NKG2C T cell subset, CD4+ or CD8+ T cells, or bulk PBMC T cells (not recorded which). Receptors originate from a man younger than 35 in good health.

The chain joins TRBV7-2 to TRBJ2-3; TCRdb outputs TRBD2, but without DNA this stays unchecked. The germline V gene encodes CDR1 SGHTA and CDR2 FQGNSA. The CDR3 loop spans 20 amino acids. This CDR3 is CASSLRPAGGPKGRTDTQYF. Full variable domain (missing parts from reference TRBV7-2 and TRBJ2-3): GAGVSQSPSNKVTEKGKDVELRCDPISGHTALYWYRQSLGQGLEFLIYFQGNSAPDKSGLPSDRFSAERTGGSVSTLTIQRTQQEDSAVYLCASSLRPAGGPKGRTDTQYFGPGTRLTVL.

This chain joins TRBV6-5 and TRBJ2-7; TCRdb's D gene call, TRBD1, goes unchecked for lack of DNA. The CDR3 has 14 amino acids. Germline V lookup: CDR1 MNHEY, CDR2 SVGAGI. This CDR3 is CASSPRVTSYEQYF.

V usage is TRBV7-9 and J usage is TRBJ2-7; with no DNA, the TCRdb D assignment of TRBD1 cannot be verified. CDR3 size: 15 residues. CDR1 is SEHNR and CDR2 is FQNEAQ in the germline V gene (reference sequence). The CDR3 is CASSPGGQRSYEQYF. Using reference TRBV7-9 and TRBJ2-7 for the parts outside the CDR3, the full variable domain is DTGVSQNPRHKITKRGQNVTFRCDPISEHNRLYWYRQTLGQGPEFLTYFQNEAQLEKSRLLSDRFSAERPKGSFSTLEIQRTEQGDSAMYLCASSPGGQRSYEQYFGPGTRLTVT.

The chain recombines TRBV20-1 with TRBJ2-5; the TCRdb D gene call, TRBD2, has no DNA to confirm it. This CDR3 region has 13 residues. Germline V gene data show CDR1 as DFQATT and CDR2 as SNEGSKA (reference sequence). CDR3 loop: CSARDGGVATQYF.

V and J are TRBV14 and TRBJ2-7. The CDR3 contains 13 residues. Per germline, CDR1 SGHDN and CDR2 FVKESK. Here the CDR3 reads CASSQTTVGEQYF.

The rearrangement joins TRBV5-1 to TRBJ2-3; absent DNA, TCRdb's TRBD1 call cannot be checked. This CDR3 is built from 14 residues. Per germline, CDR1 SGHRS and CDR2 YFSETQ. CDR3 sequence: CASSIQGRTDTQYF.

CDR3 region: CATSDPSRNTGELFF. This rearrangement joins TRBV24-1 to TRBJ2-2; the TCRdb D gene call, TRBD2, has no DNA to confirm it. Germline CDR1 KGHDR, CDR2 SFDVKD. This CDR3 has 15 residues.

The V call is TRBV2, the J call TRBJ2-1; checking the TCRdb D call of TRBD1 is not possible without DNA. Germline V gene data show CDR1 as SNHLY and CDR2 as FYNNEI. The CDR3 loop spans 15 amino acids. The CDR3 loop is CASRAGQGLRNEQFF. The variable domain in full, with the rest retrieved from reference TRBV2 and TRBJ2-1, is EPEVTQTPSHQVTQMGQEVILRCVPISNHLYFYWYRQILGQKVEFLVSFYNNEISEKSEIFDDQFSVERPDGSNFTLKIRSTKLEDSAMYFCASRAGQGLRNEQFFGPGTRLTVL.

V gene TRBV7-6 combines with J gene TRBJ2-7. Germline V CDR1 and CDR2: SGHVS, FNYEAQ. The CDR3 runs 13 residues. The CDR3 protein is CASSLDSVGEQYF.